In its sample, the clone carrying this TCR beta chain was seen many times. Amplification targeted the TCR beta CDR3 regions, with RNA transcripts as the source material. An opening RT-PCR round employed HTBI primers and preceded a second-round multiplex PCR. Using its own MiXCR run on the multiplex PCR reads, TCRdb lists one record per CDR3 protein. The repertoire includes over 200,000 distinct CDR3 sequences, around 28% of them detected once, and around 9.8% sits in the top ten. The data are from a study of Graves' ophthalmopathy and Graves' hyperthyroidism. The sample consisted of peripheral blood. This TCR was recovered from a man in his fifties or sixties with Graves' ophthalmopathy.

CDR3 region: CATIKTGAYSYEQYF. CDR3 in DNA: TGTGCCACTATAAAGACAGGGGCCTACTCCTACGAGCAGTACTTC. This chain joins TRBV6-1 and TRBJ2-7, with 8 bases lining up with TRBD1. Trimming removed 10 bases from V and 0 bases from J; junction bases left unmatched: 11. This CDR3 comprises 15 residues. Per germline, CDR1 MNHNS and CDR2 SASEGT.